This T cell receptor (beta chain) was recovered during a study of T cell changes during pregnancy in multiple sclerosis. This CDR3 is built from 17 residues. V was shortened by 0 bases and J by 2 bases, with 16 bases between the two germline ends. Germline V lookup: CDR1 SGHRS, CDR2 YFSETQ. Assay: immunoSEQ multiplex PCR; the TCRdb copy retains only in-frame clones and omits some. The sample carries about 110,000 clones, roughly 90% recorded once. Sequenced here: peripheral blood, sampled after pregnancy. The rearrangement links TRBV5-1 to TRBJ2-3; weak D call: TRBD2 (5 bases). The receptor's source is a female donor with multiple sclerosis, enrolled in a pregnancy study. The CDR3: CASSLELGSPNTDTQYF. The CDR3 DNA follows: TGCGCCAGCAGCTTGGAGCTAGGGAGTCCCAACACAGATACGCAGTATTTT.